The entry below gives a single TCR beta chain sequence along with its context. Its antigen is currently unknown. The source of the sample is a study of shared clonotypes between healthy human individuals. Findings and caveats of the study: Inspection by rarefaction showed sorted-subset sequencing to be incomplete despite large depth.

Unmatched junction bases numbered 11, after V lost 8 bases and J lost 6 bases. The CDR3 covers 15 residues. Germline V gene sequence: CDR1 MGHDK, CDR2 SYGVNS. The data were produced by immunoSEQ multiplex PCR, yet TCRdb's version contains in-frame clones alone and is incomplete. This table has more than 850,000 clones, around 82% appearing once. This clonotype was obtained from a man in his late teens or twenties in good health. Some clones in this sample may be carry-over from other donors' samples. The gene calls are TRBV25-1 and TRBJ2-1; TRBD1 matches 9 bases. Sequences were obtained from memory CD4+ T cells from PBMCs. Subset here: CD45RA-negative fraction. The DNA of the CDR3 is TGTGCCAGCGGACCCCGGGACAGGGCGGCCAATGAGCAGTTCTTC. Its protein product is CASGPRDRAANEQFF.